The clone carrying this T cell receptor (beta chain) was found many times. Its antigen is not known. This record comes from a study of T cell repertoires in cytomegalovirus infection. On the study more broadly: A matching HLA type, together with CMV infection, was signaled by public TCR beta signatures. Regarding the study as a whole: The ex vivo response showed dominance by HLA-C-restricted CMV-specific TCR beta clonotypes.

The CDR3 covers 14 residues. Trimming removed 5 bases from V and 5 bases from J, with 15 bases in between. Germline V gene lookup returns CDR1 SGHVS and CDR2 FNYEAQ. TCRdb fed the reads into MiXCR, producing one record per CDR3 protein. The top ten clones hold approximately 8% of a sample with about 360,000 distinct CDR3 sequences, 15% to 20% of them seen once. The clonotype was recovered from a human donor in good health (CMV status not recorded). Some clones in this sample may be carry-over from other donors' samples. The chain employs TRBV7-6 and TRBJ2-5; maybe TRBD2 (5 bases). Sequenced input: PBMCs. The CDR3 nucleotides are TGTGCCAGCAGCCTAGGACTCAGAAGTGAGACCCAGTACTTC. Its translation is CASSLGLRSETQYF.